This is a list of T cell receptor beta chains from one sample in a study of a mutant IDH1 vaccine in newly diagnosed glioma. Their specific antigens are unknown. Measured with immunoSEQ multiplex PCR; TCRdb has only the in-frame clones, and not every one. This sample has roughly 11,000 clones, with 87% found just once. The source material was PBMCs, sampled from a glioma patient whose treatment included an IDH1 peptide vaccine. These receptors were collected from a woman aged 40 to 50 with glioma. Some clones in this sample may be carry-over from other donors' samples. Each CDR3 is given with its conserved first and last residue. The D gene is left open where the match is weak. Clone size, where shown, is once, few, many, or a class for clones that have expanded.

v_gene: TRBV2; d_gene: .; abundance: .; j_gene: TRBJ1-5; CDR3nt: TGTGCCAGCAGTGACAGGGTGGGGGATCAGCCCCAGCATTTT; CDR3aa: CASSDRVGDQPQHF
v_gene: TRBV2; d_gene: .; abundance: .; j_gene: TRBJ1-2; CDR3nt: TGTGCCAGCCGAAGGACCCTAGTGGATTATGGCTACACCTTC; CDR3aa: CASRRTLVDYGYTF
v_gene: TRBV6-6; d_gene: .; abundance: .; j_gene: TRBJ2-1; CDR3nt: TGTGCCAGCAGTCCCTCGACCCTAAGCTCCTACAATGAGCAGTTCTTC; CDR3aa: CASSPSTLSSYNEQFF
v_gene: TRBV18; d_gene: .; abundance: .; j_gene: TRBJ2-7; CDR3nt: TGTGCCAGCTCACCAAGTGTCAGCGGGTCCTACGAGCAGTACTTC; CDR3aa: CASSPSVSGSYEQYF
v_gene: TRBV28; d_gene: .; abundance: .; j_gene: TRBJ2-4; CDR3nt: TGTGCCAGCAGTTTCGAAGGGGACTTGACCAAAAACATTCAGTACTTC; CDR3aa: CASSFEGDLTKNIQYF
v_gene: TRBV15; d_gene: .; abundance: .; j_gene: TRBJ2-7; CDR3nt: TGTGCCACCAGCAGGGGACTGGCCTACGAGCAGTACTTC; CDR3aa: CATSRGLAYEQYF
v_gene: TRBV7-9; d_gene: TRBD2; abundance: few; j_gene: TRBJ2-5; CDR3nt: TGTGCCAGCAGCTTAGTAGCGGGAGATAAAAAGACCCAGTACTTC; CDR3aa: CASSLVAGDKKTQYF
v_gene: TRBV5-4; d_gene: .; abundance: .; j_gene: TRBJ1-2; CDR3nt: TGTGCCAGCAGCCCCCCTGGAGGGGTGGGCGGCTACACCTTC; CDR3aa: CASSPPGGVGGYTF
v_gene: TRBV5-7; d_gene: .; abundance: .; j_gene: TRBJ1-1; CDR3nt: TGTGCCAGCAGCCTGCGACAGAGGAACACTGAAGCTTTCTTT; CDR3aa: CASSLRQRNTEAFF
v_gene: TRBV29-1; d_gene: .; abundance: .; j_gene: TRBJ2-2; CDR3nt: TGCAGCGTAAGAGGCCAGCCCGGGGAGCTGTTTTTT; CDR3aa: CSVRGQPGELFF
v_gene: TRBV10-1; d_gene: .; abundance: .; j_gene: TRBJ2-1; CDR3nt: TGCGCCAGCAGCGCCGACAGTTCCTACAATGAGCAGTTCTTC; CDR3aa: CASSADSSYNEQFF
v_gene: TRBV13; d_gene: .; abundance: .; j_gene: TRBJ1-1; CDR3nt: TGTGCCACGAGGGTCCGGGGGGGGGCGTTCACTGAAGCTTTCTTT; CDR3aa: CATRVRGGAFTEAFF
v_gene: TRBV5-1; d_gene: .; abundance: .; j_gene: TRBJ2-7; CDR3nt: TGCGCCAGCAGCTTGGAGCTCAGCCGTGGGGAGCAGTACTTC; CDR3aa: CASSLELSRGEQYF
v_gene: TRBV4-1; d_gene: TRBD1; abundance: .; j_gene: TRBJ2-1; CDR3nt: TGCGCCAGCAGCCATTCCGGGACAGAGACCTACAATGAGCAGTTCTTC; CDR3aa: CASSHSGTETYNEQFF
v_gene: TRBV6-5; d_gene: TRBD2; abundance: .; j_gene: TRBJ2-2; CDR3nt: TGTGCCAGCAGAGGGACTAGCGGGAACACCGGGGAGCTGTTTTTT; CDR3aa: CASRGTSGNTGELFF
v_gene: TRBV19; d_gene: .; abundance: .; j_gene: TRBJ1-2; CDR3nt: TGTGCCAGTAAGAGGGAAGGGGGACCAATTGATAACTATGGCTACACCTTC; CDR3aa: CASKREGGPIDNYGYTF
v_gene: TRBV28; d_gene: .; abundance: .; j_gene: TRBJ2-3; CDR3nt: TGTGCCAGCAGACGGAGGACATTCACAGATACGCAGTATTTT; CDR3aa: CASRRRTFTDTQYF
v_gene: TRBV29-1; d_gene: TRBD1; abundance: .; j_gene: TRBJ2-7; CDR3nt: TGCAGCGTGGCACAGGGGGACGAGCAGTACTTC; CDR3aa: CSVAQGDEQYF
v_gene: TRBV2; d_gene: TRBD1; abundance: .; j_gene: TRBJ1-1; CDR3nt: TGTGCCAGCCGGTGGACAGGCGGAATGAACACTGAAGCTTTCTTT; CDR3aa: CASRWTGGMNTEAFF
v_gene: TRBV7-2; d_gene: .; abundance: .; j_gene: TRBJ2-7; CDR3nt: TGTGCCAGCAGCCTCGAACTGATATGGTACGAGCAGTACTTC; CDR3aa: CASSLELIWYEQYF
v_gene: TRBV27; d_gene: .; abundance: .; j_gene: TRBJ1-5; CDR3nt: TGTGCCAGCAGTTGGACAGCGGGCAATCAGCCCCAGCATTTT; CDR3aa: CASSWTAGNQPQHF
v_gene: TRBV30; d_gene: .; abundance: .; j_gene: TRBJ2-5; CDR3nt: TGTGCCTGGATGTGGGGGGGCGAGACCCAGTACTTC; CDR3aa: CAWMWGGETQYF
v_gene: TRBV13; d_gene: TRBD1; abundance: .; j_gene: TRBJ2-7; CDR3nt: TGTGCCAGCAGAACGGGACAGGGGGCGATCGAGCAGTACTTC; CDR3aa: CASRTGQGAIEQYF
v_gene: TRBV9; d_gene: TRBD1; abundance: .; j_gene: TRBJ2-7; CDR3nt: TGTGCCAGCAGCCCTCGGGACAGGGGGCTCTCCTACGAGCAGTACTTC; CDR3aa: CASSPRDRGLSYEQYF
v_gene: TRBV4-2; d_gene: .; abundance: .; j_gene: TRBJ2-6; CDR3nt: TGTGCCAGCAGCCAAGAAAGCCAGGCGCACTCTGGGGCCAACGTCCTGACTTTC; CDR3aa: CASSQESQAHSGANVLTF
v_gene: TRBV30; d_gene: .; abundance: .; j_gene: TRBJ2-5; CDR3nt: TGTGCCTGGAGTGTACAAGGTTTAGAGGTCGGGACCCAGTACTTC; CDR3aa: CAWSVQGLEVGTQYF
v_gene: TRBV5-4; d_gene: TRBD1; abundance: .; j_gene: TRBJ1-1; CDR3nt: TGTGCCAGCACCTTAGGAGGGGGCGCGACTGAAGCTTTCTTT; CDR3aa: CASTLGGGATEAFF
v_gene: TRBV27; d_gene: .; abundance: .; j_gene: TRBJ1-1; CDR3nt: TGTGCCAGCAGTTTATCGGGCCAGTTTTACGCTGAAGCTTTCTTT; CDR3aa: CASSLSGQFYAEAFF
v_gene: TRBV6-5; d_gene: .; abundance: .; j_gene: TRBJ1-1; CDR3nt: TGTGCCAGCAGCTTTGACAGGAACACTGAAGCTTTCTTT; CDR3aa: CASSFDRNTEAFF
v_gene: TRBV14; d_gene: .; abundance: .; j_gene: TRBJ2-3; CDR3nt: TGTGCCAGCAGCAGTTCCTCAGATACGCAGTATTTT; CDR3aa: CASSSSSDTQYF
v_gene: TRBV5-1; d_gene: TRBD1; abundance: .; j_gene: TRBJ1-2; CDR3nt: TGCGCCAGCAGCTTGGGTAGACAGGGCAGCTATGGCTACACCTTC; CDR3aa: CASSLGRQGSYGYTF
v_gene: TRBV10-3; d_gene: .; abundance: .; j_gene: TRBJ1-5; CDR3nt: TGTGCCATCAGTGTTAATGATCAGCCCCAGCATTTT; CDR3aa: CAISVNDQPQHF
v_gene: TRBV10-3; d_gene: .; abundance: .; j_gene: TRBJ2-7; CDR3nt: TGTGCCATCAGTCCCGCAGTGTTTTCCTACGAGCAGTACTTC; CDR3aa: CAISPAVFSYEQYF
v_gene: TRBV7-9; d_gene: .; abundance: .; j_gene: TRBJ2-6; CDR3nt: TGTGCCAGCAGCCGGGGGAGCTCTGGGGCCAACGTCCTGACTTTC; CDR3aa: CASSRGSSGANVLTF
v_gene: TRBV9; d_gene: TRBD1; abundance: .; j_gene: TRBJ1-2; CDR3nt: TGTGCCAGCAGCCCCCGGGACAGAGCTGTATATGGCTACACCTTC; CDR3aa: CASSPRDRAVYGYTF
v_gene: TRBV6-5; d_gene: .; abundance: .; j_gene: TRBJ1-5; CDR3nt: TGTGCCAGCAGTTACTCGTCTAATCAGCCCCAGCATTTT; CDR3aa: CASSYSSNQPQHF
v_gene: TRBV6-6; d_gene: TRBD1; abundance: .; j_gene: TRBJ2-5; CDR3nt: TGTGCCAGCAGTTACTCGGGACAGGGTGTGCGAGAGACCCAGTACTTC; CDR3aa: CASSYSGQGVRETQYF
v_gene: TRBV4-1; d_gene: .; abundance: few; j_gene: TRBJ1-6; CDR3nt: TGCGCCAGCAGCCAAGACAGGGTTTACAATTCACCCCTCCACTTT; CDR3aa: CASSQDRVYNSPLHF
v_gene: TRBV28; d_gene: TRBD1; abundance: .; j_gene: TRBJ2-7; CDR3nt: TGTGCCAGCACGGGGACAGGACGAACGGGGAGCGGGCTCACCTACGAGCAGTACTTC; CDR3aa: CASTGTGRTGSGLTYEQYF
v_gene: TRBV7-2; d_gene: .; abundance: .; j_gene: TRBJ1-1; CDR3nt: TGTGCCAGCAGCTTATACGGGGGGGGCCTCGGAGGTCTCTTT; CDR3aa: CASSLYGGGLGGLF
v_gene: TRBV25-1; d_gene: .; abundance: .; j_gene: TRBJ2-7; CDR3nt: TGTGCCAGCAGTCATACAGGCTACGAGCAGTACTTC; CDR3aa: CASSHTGYEQYF
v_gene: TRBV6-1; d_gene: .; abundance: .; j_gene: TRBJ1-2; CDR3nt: TGTGCCAGCAGTGAAGCGCTGGTTCGCCTCATTTTC; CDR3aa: CASSEALVRLIF
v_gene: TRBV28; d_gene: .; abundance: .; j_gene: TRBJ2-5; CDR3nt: TGTGCCACCACCCGGACAATCCAAGAGACCCAGTACTTC; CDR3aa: CATTRTIQETQYF
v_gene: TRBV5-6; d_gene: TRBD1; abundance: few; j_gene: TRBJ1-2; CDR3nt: TGTGCCAGCAGCTGGGGGACAGGGGCCGGCTACACCTTC; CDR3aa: CASSWGTGAGYTF
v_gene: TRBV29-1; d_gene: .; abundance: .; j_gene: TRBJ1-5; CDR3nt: TGCAGCGTTGGGGGGGATGCCGGGAATCAGCCCCAGCATTTT; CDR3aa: CSVGGDAGNQPQHF
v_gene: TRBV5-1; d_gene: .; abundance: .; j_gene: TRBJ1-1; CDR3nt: TGCGTCAGCAGCTTGAGGAGACAATCCGATACTGAAGCTTTCTTT; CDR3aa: CVSSLRRQSDTEAFF
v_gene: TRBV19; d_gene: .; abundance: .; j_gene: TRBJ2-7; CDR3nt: TGTGCCAGTAGTATGGCGGGGCCGAGCTCCTACGAGCAGTACTTC; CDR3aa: CASSMAGPSSYEQYF
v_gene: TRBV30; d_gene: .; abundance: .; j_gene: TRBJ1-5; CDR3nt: TGTGCCTGGAGTGTAGGAACAAAAGGACATCAGCCCCAGCATTTT; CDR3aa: CAWSVGTKGHQPQHF
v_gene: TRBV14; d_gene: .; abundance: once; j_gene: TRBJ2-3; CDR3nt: TGTGCCAGCAGCCAAGCGCGGACTAGCACAGATACGCAGTATTTT; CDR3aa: CASSQARTSTDTQYF
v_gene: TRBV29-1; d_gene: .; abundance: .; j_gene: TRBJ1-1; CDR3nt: TGCAGCGTTGATGGGGGAGGGAACACTGAAGCTTTCTTT; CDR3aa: CSVDGGGNTEAFF
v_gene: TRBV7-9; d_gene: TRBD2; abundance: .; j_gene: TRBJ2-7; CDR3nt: TGTGCCAGCAGCTTGGCGGGGGGGCGATCGAGGAACGAGCAGTACTTC; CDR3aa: CASSLAGGRSRNEQYF
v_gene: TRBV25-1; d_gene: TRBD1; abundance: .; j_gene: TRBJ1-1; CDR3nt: TGTGCCATCTATCCCAGGGGGCGGGGAACTGAAGCTTTCTTT; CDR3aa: CAIYPRGRGTEAFF
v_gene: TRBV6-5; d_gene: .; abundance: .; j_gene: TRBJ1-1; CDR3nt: TGTGCCAGCAGTGCCGGGGGTCCTGAAGCTTTCTTT; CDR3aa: CASSAGGPEAFF
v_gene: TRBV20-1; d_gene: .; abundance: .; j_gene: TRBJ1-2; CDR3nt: TGCAGTGCTAGCGCCGGCTACACCTTC; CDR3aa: CSASAGYTF